What follows are 27 T cell receptor beta chains derived from one specimen sequenced in a study of T cell responses to AZD1222 COVID-19 vaccine. This table comes from immunoSEQ multiplex PCR, and its TCRdb copy is limited to in-frame clones, with some not included. The table records roughly 130,000 clones, roughly nine tenths of them present only once. Specimen: peripheral blood, collected on day 0 of AZD1222 vaccination. The receptor set was obtained from an adult in good health.

This clone was observed a few times. CDR3 nucleotides: TGTGCCAGCAGTCCATATAGGACTGGCAATGAGCAGTTCTTC. Translated: CASSPYRTGNEQFF. V usage is TRBV27 and J usage is TRBJ2-1, with D maybe TRBD2 (5 bases). The V end was cut by 5 bases, the J end by 6 bases, with 14 bases between. This CDR3 has 14 residues. CDR1 and CDR2 from the germline V gene are MNHEY and SMNVEV (reference sequence).

V gene TRBV9 combines with J gene TRBJ2-3, with D tentatively TRBD1 (6 bases). CDR1 is SGDLS, CDR2 YYNGEE, per germline. The V end lost 0 bases, the J end lost 4 bases, and 12 bases lay between the germline ends. The CDR3 sequence is 15 residues long. CDR3 DNA: TGTGCCAGCAGCGTAGGAAACAGGGCGGCAGATACGCAGTATTTT. Residues: CASSVGNRAADTQYF.

This chain uses TRBV4-1 with TRBJ2-5; 10 bases are shared with TRBD2. CDR3 length: 16 amino acids. V lost 4 bases, J lost 7 bases, and 12 bases stayed unmatched. Germline CDR1 reads MGHRA; CDR2 reads YSYEKL. For the CDR3, the DNA is TGCGCCAGCAGCCTGGGGACTAGCGCCTTTCCGGGGACCCAGTACTTC. Its protein product is CASSLGTSAFPGTQYF.

V and J are TRBV21-1 and TRBJ2-3; TRBD2 is the table's D call and was not checked against the DNA. TRBV21-1 is marked as a pseudogene. The CDR3 loop spans 18 amino acids. The CDR3 sequence is CASIQSPLSGIDPDTQYF. In DNA form, the CDR3 reads TGTGCCAGCATCCAAAGTCCACTTAGCGGGATCGACCCAGATACGCAGTATTTT.

V and J are TRBV5-1 and TRBJ2-5; 7 bases are a match to TRBD1. The CDR3 spans 14 residues. Germline values: CDR1 SGHRS, CDR2 YFSETQ. With 4 bases clipped from V and 1 base from J, the junction kept 4 bases outside the gene matches. CDR3 loop: CASSTGQVQETQYF. CDR3 nucleotides: TGCGCCAGCAGCACCGGACAGGTCCAAGAGACCCAGTACTTC.

The gene calls are TRBV29-1 and TRBJ2-5; no clear D. CDR1 and CDR2 (germline): SQVTM, ANQGSEA. The CDR3 is 10 residues long. With 4 bases removed from V and 4 bases from J, the gap between germline ends came to 4 bases. The CDR3 sequence: CSVVRETQYF. In DNA, the CDR3 is TGCAGCGTTGTTCGAGAGACCCAGTACTTC.

The V gene is TRBV7-2, the J gene TRBJ1-6, with D uncertain. The CDR3 is 13 residues long. V dropped 10 bases and J dropped 3 bases, with 10 bases sitting between them. CDR1 and CDR2 (germline): SGHTA, FQGNSA. CDR3 loop: CATHQNYNSPLHF. Here the CDR3 DNA reads TGTGCCACCCACCAGAACTATAATTCACCCCTCCACTTT.

V gene TRBV5-1 combines with J gene TRBJ1-3; 12 bases map to TRBD1. The CDR3 extends over 15 amino acids. CDR1 is SGHRS, CDR2 YFSETQ, per germline. Losses at the gene ends were 4 bases for V and 4 bases for J; bases not matched to a gene: 3. Here the CDR3 DNA reads TGCGCCAGCAGCCCGGGACAGGGGGCCGGAAACACCATATATTTT. Amino acid sequence: CASSPGQGAGNTIYF.

The rearrangement uses TRBV14 and TRBJ1-2; 10 bases agree with TRBD1. Germline V CDR1 and CDR2: SGHDN, FVKESK. V lost 1 base and J lost 4; bases outside the gene matches: 3. This CDR3 region has 15 residues. As DNA, the CDR3 is TGTGCCAGCAGCCAAGTTGGACAGGGGGGCTATGGCTACACCTTC. It yields the protein CASSQVGQGGYGYTF.

J is TRBJ2-5 and V is TRBV29-1; possible D gene TRBD1, 6 bases. V lost 7 bases and J 2 bases, leaving 17 bases between the germline ends. CDR1 and CDR2 (germline): SQVTM, ANQGSEA. The CDR3 has 14 amino acids. CDR3 amino acids: CSAPAQGGQETQYF. The CDR3 DNA reads as TGCAGCGCGCCGGCACAGGGCGGGCAAGAGACCCAGTACTTC.

The chain has TRBV7-9 and TRBJ2-1; D possibly matches TRBD1 or TRBD2 (6 bases each). The length of the CDR3 is 15 residues. Per the germline V gene, CDR1 is SEHNR and CDR2 is FQNEAQ (reference sequence). V gave up 4 bases and J gave up 4 bases, with 14 bases separating them. The DNA of the CDR3 is TGTGCCAGCAGCTCTCGTTGGGGGGCATACAATGAGCAGTTCTTC. It is translated as CASSSRWGAYNEQFF.

The chain uses TRBV28 and TRBJ1-2, with 7 positions matching TRBD1. Germline V gene lookup returns CDR1 MDHEN and CDR2 SYDVKM. This CDR3 comprises 13 residues. V trimming: 2 bases; J trimming: 4 bases; junction bases outside the gene matches: 1. In DNA, the CDR3 is TGTGCCAGCAGTTTACAGGGGGGCTATGGCTACACCTTC. Encoded protein: CASSLQGGYGYTF.

The chain recombines TRBV4-3 with TRBJ2-7, with 9 bases lining up with TRBD2. The CDR3 spans 16 residues. V gave up 3 bases and J gave up 5 bases; unmatched junction bases: 11. Germline values: CDR1 LGHNA, CDR2 YSLEER. The CDR3 here is CASSQDRLVAGDEQYF. The CDR3 coding sequence is TGCGCCAGCAGCCAGGACCGCCTGGTAGCGGGGGACGAGCAGTACTTC.

The chain joins TRBV19 to TRBJ2-1; TRBD1 agrees at 9 bases. The CDR3 totals 15 residues. CDR1 and CDR2 (germline): LNHDA, SQIVND (reference sequence). Unmatched junction bases numbered 7, after V lost 5 bases and J lost 5 bases. The CDR3 region is CASSARDRANNEQFF. The CDR3 DNA is TGTGCCAGTAGTGCCCGGGACAGGGCTAACAATGAGCAGTTCTTC. The full variable domain, completed using reference TRBV19 and TRBJ2-1, is DGGITQSPKYLFRKEGQNVTLSCEQNLNHDAMYWYRQDPGQGLRLIYYSQIVNDFQKGDIAEGYSVSREKKESFPLTVTSAQKNPTAFYLCASSARDRANNEQFFGPGTRLTVL.

The rearrangement joins TRBV30 to TRBJ1-1, with D hard to call. Germline V gene sequence: CDR1 GTSNPN, CDR2 SVGIG (reference sequence). V was cut by 7 bases and J by 0 bases, with 9 bases left in between. The CDR3 sequence is 12 residues long. The CDR3 is CASARVNTEAFF. The CDR3 DNA reads as TGTGCCTCCGCCCGGGTGAACACTGAAGCTTTCTTT.

The V gene is TRBV9, the J gene TRBJ1-1, with D hard to call. Trimming took 3 bases from V and 9 from J, leaving 24 bases between them. This CDR3 region has 16 residues. The V gene's germline CDR1 is SGDLS and CDR2 YYNGEE. In nucleotides, the CDR3 is TGTGCCAGCAGCGCAGCCATAGACTACTATGAGGGTAAAGCTTTCTTT. As protein: CASSAAIDYYEGKAFF.

The genes are TRBV4-2 and TRBJ1-1; D gene unclear. Trimming left V 0 bases short and J 6 bases short, with 5 bases between. This CDR3 comprises 12 residues. CDR1 is LGHNA and CDR2 is YNFKEQ in the germline V gene. The chain's CDR3 is CASSQDSAEAFF. In DNA form, the CDR3 reads TGTGCCAGCAGCCAAGACTCGGCTGAAGCTTTCTTT.

This sequence joins TRBV7-2 and TRBJ2-7, with D possibly matching TRBD2 (5 bases). Trimming took 1 base from V and 3 from J, leaving 13 bases between them. Per germline, CDR1 SGHTA and CDR2 FQGNSA. This CDR3 has 15 amino acids. CDR3 in DNA: TGTGCCAGCAGCTTAGGTGGGTGGGAGAACTACGAGCAGTACTTC. As protein: CASSLGGWENYEQYF.

V is TRBV5-1 and J is TRBJ1-2; 8 bases are shared with TRBD1. The CDR3 is 14 amino acids. CDR1 SGHRS and CDR2 YFSETQ come from the germline V gene. Trimming removed 3 bases from V and 4 bases from J; junction bases left unmatched: 5. The CDR3 DNA follows: TGCGCCAGCAGCTCCGGACAGGGAGGCTATGGCTACACCTTC. Its protein is CASSSGQGGYGYTF.

The V call is TRBV30, the J call TRBJ1-1, with D possibly being TRBD1 (6 bases). CDR3 length: 13 residues. The germline V and J ends were trimmed by 6 bases and 0 bases, with 11 bases remaining between them. Germline loops: CDR1 GTSNPN, CDR2 SVGIG (reference sequence). The CDR3 DNA is TGTGCCTGCGAGGGGGGAATGAACACTGAAGCTTTCTTT. It yields the protein CACEGGMNTEAFF.

The genes are TRBV6-5 and TRBJ2-1; D is perhaps TRBD2 (7 bases). Trimming stripped 2 bases from V and 4 bases from J, with 15 bases between. The CDR3 contains 16 residues. CDR1 is MNHEY, CDR2 SVGAGI, per germline. The DNA of the CDR3 is TGTGCCAGCAGTTACCCCGGGGGGCCGTCATACAATGAGCAGTTCTTC. This translates into CASSYPGGPSYNEQFF.

The chain employs TRBV7-2 and TRBJ2-7; D unclear. Germline V lookup: CDR1 SGHTA, CDR2 FQGNSA. CDR3 length equals 14 residues. V was shortened by 5 bases and J by 4 bases, with 15 bases between the two germline ends. CDR3 region: CASSPPGLAYEQYF. The CDR3 DNA follows: TGTGCCAGCAGCCCGCCTGGGTTAGCTTACGAGCAGTACTTC.

The chain combines TRBV15 with TRBJ1-2; D is uncertain. The germline V gene encodes CDR1 LNHNV and CDR2 YYDKDF (reference sequence). The CDR3 has 15 amino acids. V shed 1 base and J shed 6 bases, with 15 bases lying between them. CDR3 sequence (DNA): TGTGCCACCAGCAGAGCTTGGAGCGCTAATGATGGCTACACCTTC. Translated, it gives CATSRAWSANDGYTF.

The chain is built from TRBV2 and TRBJ2-1, with 9 nucleotides matching TRBD1. The V and J ends lost 8 bases and 6 bases, in that order; junction bases with no gene match: 8. The CDR3 runs 14 residues. Germline CDR1 reads SNHLY; CDR2 reads FYNNEI. The CDR3 DNA is TGTGCCAGCCGGGGGACAGGGACATTCAATGAGCAGTTCTTC. Amino acid sequence: CASRGTGTFNEQFF. Complete variable domain (other parts from reference TRBV2 and TRBJ2-1): EPEVTQTPSHQVTQMGQEVILRCVPISNHLYFYWYRQILGQKVEFLVSFYNNEISEKSEIFDDQFSVERPDGSNFTLKIRSTKLEDSAMYFCASRGTGTFNEQFFGPGTRLTVL.

The chain recombines TRBV10-3 with TRBJ2-7; TRBD1 matches at 7 bases. Germline lookup yields CDR1 ENHRY and CDR2 SYGVKD. The CDR3 has 16 amino acids. The junction had 9 bases not matched to a gene; V was cut back by 4 bases and J by 0 bases. The CDR3 nucleotides are TGTGCCATCAGTGGAGGGGGCAGCCGATCCTCCTACGAGCAGTACTTC. Translation gives CAISGGGSRSSYEQYF.

This chain connects TRBV4-3 to TRBJ2-3; D might be TRBD2 (6 bases). The V end lost 1 base, the J end lost 0 bases, and 11 bases lay between the germline ends. This CDR3 is 16 amino acids long. Germline values: CDR1 LGHNA, CDR2 YSLEER. The CDR3 reads CASSQAGGVSTDTQYF. CDR3 bases: TGCGCCAGCAGCCAAGCCGGCGGGGTTAGCACAGATACGCAGTATTTT.

The chain employs TRBV6-2 or TRBV6-3 and TRBJ1-5; tentative D call: TRBD1 (6 bases). The V and J ends lost 3 bases and 0 bases respectively, with 18 bases between them. The CDR3 contains 18 residues. Germline loops: CDR1 MNHEY, CDR2 SVGEGT. The CDR3 DNA sequence: TGTGCCAGCAGTTATACATCCGGACAGTCTCATAGCAATCAGCCCCAGCATTTT. It specifies CASSYTSGQSHSNQPQHF.